The clone carrying this T cell receptor (beta chain) was detected a few times. As yet, its antigen is unknown. The data derive from a study of blood T cells in healthy people across ages. Study-wide results and caveats: The fall in TCR beta diversity per million T cells was roughly linear with age.

The second PCR ran roughly 7 to 11 cycles with a sample-barcoded 5' primer and J-beta primers. A single record per CDR3 protein comes from TCRdb applying MiXCR to the 5' RACE reads. The sample consists of 710,000 or so distinct CDR3 sequences, about 20% of them appearing once. The sequenced material came from blood. The origin of this receptor is a man in his sixties or seventies in good health.

The CDR3 loop is CASRSEGGYGYTF. CDR3 sequence (DNA): TGTGCCAGCAGGTCGGAGGGAGGCTATGGCTACACCTTC. The chain joins TRBV13 to TRBJ1-2; no definite D call. Germline V gene data show CDR1 as PRHDT and CDR2 as FYEKMQ (reference sequence). The ends were cut back, 6 bases at V and 4 bases at J, with 12 bases in the middle. This CDR3 has 13 amino acids.